The rows below give T cell receptor beta chains drawn from one sample of a study of shared clonotypes between healthy human individuals. The method was immunoSEQ multiplex PCR; TCRdb's version includes in-frame clones alone and lacks a portion of them. Of millions of clones in the sample, just over 90% were seen once. Sequencing was carried out using naive CD4+ T cells sorted from blood. These receptors were obtained from a man younger than 35 in good health. Each CDR3 is given with its conserved first and last residue.

V	J	CDR3
TRBV6-5	TRBJ2-7	CASSQLGRGEQYF
TRBV12-5	TRBJ1-2	CASGLDTSYGYTF
TRBV28	TRBJ2-3	CASSLRGEDTQYF
TRBV6-7	TRBJ2-7	CASSYHTVTNFWTANYEQYF
TRBV6-4	TRBJ1-6	CASRETGVGNSPLHF
TRBV13	TRBJ1-3	CASSLGTPGNTIYF
TRBV19	TRBJ2-3	CASSISGGDTDTQYF
TRBV2	TRBJ1-5	CASKDREGQPQHF
TRBV7-2	TRBJ1-5	CASSFAGGANQPQHF
TRBV7-6	TRBJ2-2	CASSRTPSGGTGELFF
TRBV7-3	TRBJ2-1	CASSLEQGYNEQFF
TRBV5-1	TRBJ2-5	CASSLARLGKETQYF
TRBV5-6	TRBJ2-3	CASSFIGGSTDTQYF
TRBV6-6	TRBJ2-7	CASSYAARGAYEQYF
TRBV5-5	TRBJ2-7	CASKRGTTDLAYEQYF
TRBV10-2	TRBJ1-5	CASSGGGIQPQHF
TRBV28	TRBJ2-4	CASRGEETSGRLAKNIQYF
TRBV6-5	TRBJ1-5	CASRTTAHNQPQHF
TRBV5-1	TRBJ2-3	CASSLDRSTDTQYF
TRBV4-3	TRBJ1-5	CASSQEFGQPQHF
TRBV10-3	TRBJ1-4	CAISRTDGEKLFF
TRBV4-3	TRBJ1-6	CASSLLLEFTSPLHF
TRBV2	TRBJ1-5	CASSWDSHQPQHF
TRBV29-1	TRBJ2-6	CSVGSKPDSGANVLTF
TRBV28	TRBJ1-2	CASSLGAGASGYTF
TRBV5-4	TRBJ2-1	CASSHGLAGDFNEQFF
TRBV11-2	TRBJ2-3	CASSSPTSGRINTQYF
TRBV2	TRBJ1-1	CASSLEGATEAFF
TRBV5-4	TRBJ2-7	CASSLGGGSTEQYF
TRBV18	TRBJ2-3	CASSPKVKGGAGTDTQYF
TRBV15	TRBJ1-6	CATSSRWTGGSPLHF
TRBV15	TRBJ2-7	CATSRDFGTGGSYEQYF
TRBV5-6	TRBJ2-6	CASSLGWAAGANVLTF
TRBV7-9	TRBJ1-2	CASSLGWTGGLYGYTF
TRBV5-4	TRBJ1-2	CASSSPNYGYTF
TRBV19	TRBJ2-3	CASSTGLAGHTDTQYF
TRBV7-2	TRBJ1-2	CASSLAGTVYGYTF